What follows are 20 T cell receptor beta chains derived from one specimen sequenced in a study of blood T cell repertoires in COVID-19. The table came from immunoSEQ multiplex PCR; TCRdb's copy has only in-frame clones and leaves some out. Seen here are 57,000 or so clones, about 86% observed once, and the top ten hold 14%. What was sequenced was peripheral blood. The origin of the receptors is a human donor in a cohort sampled during active COVID-19.

The chain joins TRBV7-3 to TRBJ1-1; D may be TRBD1 (6 bases). This CDR3 has 14 residues. CDR1 is SGHTA and CDR2 is FQGTGA in the germline V gene. V lost 3 bases and J 3 bases, leaving 11 bases between the germline ends. The CDR3, as DNA: TGTGCCAGCAGCTTCAGGGGAGGGGACACTGAAGCTTTCTTT. It specifies CASSFRGGDTEAFF.

This rearrangement joins TRBV21-1 to TRBJ2-3; the listed D gene, TRBD2, was not tested against the DNA. TRBV21-1 is classified as a pseudogene. The CDR3 runs to 18 residues. CDR3 in DNA: TGTGCCAGCAGCAAAGAACGTGGGGGGGCGCTGCGGACAGATACGCAGTATTTT. Protein product: CASSKERGGALRTDTQYF.

This clone was counted a few times. The chain couples TRBV6-5 to TRBJ2-2, with 8 bases that match TRBD1. The CDR3 totals 15 residues. The V segment lost 5 bases and the J segment 1 base; nucleotides outside the gene matches: 3. Germline assignment: CDR1 MNHEY and CDR2 SVGAGI. The CDR3 spells CASSRTGKNTGELFF. For the CDR3, the DNA is TGTGCCAGCAGTAGGACAGGGAAGAACACCGGGGAGCTGTTTTTT.

The chain has TRBV29-1 and TRBJ1-6; 9 bases map to TRBD1. V was clipped by 6 bases and J by 8 bases; unmatched bases: 8. Germline CDR1 reads SQVTM; CDR2 reads ANQGSEA. This CDR3 has 14 residues. CDR3 nucleotide sequence: TGCAGCGTAACCGGGACAGGGATGTATTCACCCCTCCACTTT. This gives the protein CSVTGTGMYSPLHF.

V and J are TRBV6-5 and TRBJ2-1; 8 bases are shared with TRBD2. The CDR3 loop spans 14 amino acids. Trimming took 4 bases from V and 6 from J; bases not matched to a gene: 5. Germline values: CDR1 MNHEY, CDR2 SVGAGI. The DNA of the CDR3 is TGTGCCAGCAGTTCAAAAACTAGCGGCAATGAGCAGTTCTTC. This gives the protein CASSSKTSGNEQFF.

The chain is built from TRBV19 and TRBJ2-7; 10 nucleotides line up with TRBD1. With 5 bases clipped from V and 4 bases from J, the junction kept 5 bases outside the gene matches. The germline V gene encodes CDR1 LNHDA and CDR2 SQIVND (reference sequence). CDR3 length: 14 residues. In nucleotides, the CDR3 is TGTGCCAGTAGTCCGCGGACAGGGGGATACGAGCAGTACTTC. Translating gives CASSPRTGGYEQYF.

This chain uses TRBV27 with TRBJ2-3, with 11 bases lining up with TRBD2. Germline CDR1 and CDR2: MNHEY and SMNVEV (reference sequence). Trimming took 4 bases from V and 2 from J; bases not matched to a gene: 11. The CDR3 totals 18 residues. The CDR3 coding sequence is TGTGCCAGCAGTTCGCCTCCGGGACTAGCGGATTACACAGATACGCAGTATTTT. Amino acids: CASSSPPGLADYTDTQYF.

This chain joins TRBV28 and TRBJ1-4; 12 bases fit TRBD1. The CDR3 runs to 12 residues. V lost 11 bases, J lost 8 bases, and 3 bases stayed unmatched. CDR1 and CDR2 from the germline V gene are MDHEN and SYDVKM. For the CDR3, the DNA is TGTGCCTGGGGGACAGGGGGCGAAAAACTGTTTTTT. Residues: CAWGTGGEKLFF.

The J gene is TRBJ2-3, the V gene TRBV6-5; the match to TRBD1 covers 7 bases. V dropped 6 bases and J dropped 5; count of bases not matched to a gene: 11. Germline assignment: CDR1 MNHEY and CDR2 SVGAGI. The CDR3 is 15 amino acids. CDR3 loop: CASRLGQVPGDTQYF. The DNA of the CDR3 is TGTGCCAGCAGACTTGGACAGGTCCCTGGAGATACGCAGTATTTT.

The rearrangement uses TRBV19 and TRBJ1-5; D gene unclear. V lost 7 bases and J lost 5, with 15 bases in between. This CDR3 spans 14 amino acids. Germline CDR1 reads LNHDA; CDR2 reads SQIVND (reference sequence). CDR3 nucleotides: TGTGCCAGTACCTACCGCCAGAGGGATCAGCCCCAGCATTTT. This codes for CASTYRQRDQPQHF.

This clone was found a few times. The chain combines TRBV9 with TRBJ1-1; D uncertain. This CDR3 has 14 amino acids. Germline values: CDR1 SGDLS, CDR2 YYNGEE. With 4 bases removed from V and 1 base from J, the gap between germline ends came to 11 bases. This CDR3 reads CASSPASRNTEAFF. CDR3 in DNA: TGTGCCAGCAGCCCAGCGTCCAGGAACACTGAAGCTTTCTTT.

The J gene is TRBJ2-7, the V gene TRBV6-5, with 10 bases lining up with TRBD1. Trimming at V came to 6 bases and at J to 4 bases, leaving 6 bases not matched to a gene. The CDR3 is 14 amino acids. Germline V gives CDR1 MNHEY, CDR2 SVGAGI. In DNA, the CDR3 is TGTGCCAGCAGGGTTGGACAGGGGGTATACGAGCAGTACTTC. Amino acid sequence: CASRVGQGVYEQYF.

The chain employs TRBV13 and TRBJ2-1; D gene ambiguous. V lost 5 bases, J lost 7 bases, and 18 bases lay in between. CDR3 size: 15 residues. The germline gives CDR1 PRHDT, CDR2 FYEKMQ (reference sequence). The CDR3 protein is CASSPPPTERNEQFF. CDR3 DNA sequence: TGTGCCAGCAGCCCCCCCCCTACGGAGCGTAATGAGCAGTTCTTC.

The rearrangement uses TRBV28 and TRBJ2-1; 8 bases line up with TRBD2. Germline CDR1 MDHEN, CDR2 SYDVKM. The CDR3 has 14 residues. Trimming cost V 8 bases and J 7 bases; bases outside gene matches: 10. As DNA, the CDR3 is TGTGCCAGCCAAGTAGCGGGACCGGGGAATGAGCAGTTCTTC. Translated: CASQVAGPGNEQFF.

The chain uses TRBV29-1 and TRBJ1-1, with D possibly TRBD1 on 6 matching bases. The CDR3 loop spans 12 amino acids. The V end was cut by 1 base, the J end by 10 bases, with 13 bases between. CDR1 and CDR2 (germline): SQVTM, ANQGSEA. The CDR3 nucleotides are TGCAGCGTTGAAGTTCAGGGGTGGGGAGCTTTCTTT. Translating it yields CSVEVQGWGAFF.

Ten or more counts support this clone. Here the CDR3 DNA reads TGTGCCAGCAGCCCCTGGGCTCGGGATACGCAGTATTTT. The encoded protein is CASSPWARDTQYF. The gene calls are TRBV12-3 or TRBV12-4 and TRBJ2-3; D gene ambiguous. Trimming took off 6 bases at V and 6 bases at J, with 13 bases between the two ends. This CDR3 has 13 residues.

The genes are TRBV6-1 and TRBJ2-7; D is perhaps TRBD1 (6 bases). Germline loops: CDR1 MNHNS, CDR2 SASEGT. V was pared by 3 bases and J by 6 bases, with 21 bases between. This CDR3 is 16 amino acids long. CDR3 amino acids: CASSDSRGSFFAEQYF. CDR3 coding DNA: TGTGCCAGCAGTGATTCCAGGGGAAGTTTTTTTGCCGAGCAGTACTTC.

The V and J genes are TRBV5-6 and TRBJ2-7; 11 nucleotides line up with TRBD2. The CDR3 loop spans 18 amino acids. J lost 2 bases, V lost 3 bases, and 13 bases had no gene match. CDR1 SGHDT and CDR2 YYEEEE come from the germline V gene. The CDR3 coding sequence is TGTGCCAGCAGCTCCCGGGGGGTTACTAGCGGGAGTACCTACGAGCAGTACTTC. Amino acids: CASSSRGVTSGSTYEQYF.

This clone was detected a few times. This chain uses TRBV7-7 with TRBJ2-1; 11 bases map to TRBD2. This CDR3 has 16 amino acids. Germline CDR1 is SSHAT and CDR2 is FNYEAQ (reference sequence). Trimming at V came to 5 bases and at J to 5 bases, leaving 8 bases not matched to a gene. CDR3 coding DNA: TGTGCCAGCAGCGCGAGGCTAGCGGGAGGACACAATGAGCAGTTCTTC. Translation gives CASSARLAGGHNEQFF. Complete variable domain (other parts from reference TRBV7-7 and TRBJ2-1): GAGVSQSPRYKVTKRGQDVTLRCDPISSHATLYWYQQALGQGPEFLTYFNYEAQPDKSGLPSDRFSAERPEGSISTLTIQRTEQRDSAMYRCASSARLAGGHNEQFFGPGTRLTVL.

This clone came up a few times. The chain is built from TRBV7-2 and TRBJ2-5; weak D call: TRBD1 (5 bases). The CDR3 runs to 15 residues. Trimming shortened V by 5 bases and J by 0 bases, and 13 bases separated the two germline ends. Germline V lookup: CDR1 SGHTA, CDR2 FQGNSA. DNA of the CDR3: TGTGCCAGCAGCCCCGACAGCTACTACCAAGAGACCCAGTACTTC. Protein product: CASSPDSYYQETQYF.